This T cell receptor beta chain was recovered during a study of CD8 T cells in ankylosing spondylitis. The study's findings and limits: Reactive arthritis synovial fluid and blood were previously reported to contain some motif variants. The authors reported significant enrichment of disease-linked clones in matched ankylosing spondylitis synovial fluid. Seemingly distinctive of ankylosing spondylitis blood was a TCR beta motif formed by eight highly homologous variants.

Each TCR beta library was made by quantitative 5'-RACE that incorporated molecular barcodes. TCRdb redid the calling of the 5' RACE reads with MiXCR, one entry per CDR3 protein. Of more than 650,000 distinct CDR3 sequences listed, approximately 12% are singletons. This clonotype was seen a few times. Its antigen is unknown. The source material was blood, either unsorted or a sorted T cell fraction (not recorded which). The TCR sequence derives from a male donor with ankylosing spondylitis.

Written as DNA, the CDR3 is TGTGCCAGCAGACTAGCGGGAGGAACCGGGGAGCTGTTTTTT. Protein sequence: CASRLAGGTGELFF. This sequence joins TRBV7-9 and TRBJ2-2, with 12 bases that match TRBD2. The junction had 1 base not matched to a gene; V was cut back by 6 bases and J by 5 bases. CDR3 length equals 14 residues. CDR1 SEHNR and CDR2 FQNEAQ come from the germline V gene (reference sequence).